The rows below give T cell receptor beta chains drawn from one sample of a study of CD8+ T cells in alopecia areata. Some clones are missing from TCRdb's copy, which holds only in-frame ones; the method was immunoSEQ multiplex PCR. The sample holds about 92,000 clones, roughly 40% seen once. The sequences come from CD8+ T cells sorted from blood, collected at week 24, from a patient treated with tofacitinib. The receptors were gathered from a human donor with alopecia areata. The CDR3 runs from the conserved cysteine through the conserved F or W. A D gene is named only where the DNA matches it firmly. Clone size, where shown, is once, few, many, or a class for clones that have expanded.

V gene: TRBV11-2
D gene: TRBD1
clone size: NA
J gene: TRBJ2-5
CDR3 DNA: TGTGCCAGCAGCTCCTATAACAGGGGAGAGACCCAGTACTTC
CDR3 protein: CASSSYNRGETQYF

V gene: TRBV19
D gene: NA
clone size: NA
J gene: TRBJ2-3
CDR3 DNA: TGTGCCAGTAGTATGGTCGCAGGCCGGGGAATCGGCGGCACAGATACGCAGTATTTT
CDR3 protein: CASSMVAGRGIGGTDTQYF

V gene: TRBV4-1
D gene: NA
clone size: few
J gene: TRBJ2-1
CDR3 DNA: TGCGCCAGCAGCCAAGATATGGACGAGCAGTTCTTC
CDR3 protein: CASSQDMDEQFF

V gene: TRBV29-1
D gene: NA
clone size: NA
J gene: TRBJ2-2
CDR3 DNA: TGCAGCGTTCTGGACACCCCGAACACCGGGGAGCTGTTTTTT
CDR3 protein: CSVLDTPNTGELFF

V gene: TRBV19
D gene: NA
clone size: once
J gene: TRBJ2-1
CDR3 DNA: TGTGCCAGTAGTATTTTCGTTGGAAATGAGCAGTTCTTC
CDR3 protein: CASSIFVGNEQFF

V gene: TRBV7-2
D gene: TRBD2
clone size: NA
J gene: TRBJ2-2
CDR3 DNA: TGTGCCAGCGCCACTAGCGGGAGTAGGGGGGAGCTGTTTTTT
CDR3 protein: CASATSGSRGELFF

V gene: TRBV5-4
D gene: TRBD1
clone size: NA
J gene: TRBJ2-7
CDR3 DNA: TGTGCCAGCAGCTCGACAGGGCCCTCCTACGAGCAGTACTTC
CDR3 protein: CASSSTGPSYEQYF

V gene: TRBV19
D gene: NA
clone size: NA
J gene: TRBJ1-2
CDR3 DNA: TGTGCCAGTAGTCTCCGACAGGTTAACTATGGCTACACCTTC
CDR3 protein: CASSLRQVNYGYTF

V gene: TRBV5-1
D gene: NA
clone size: few
J gene: TRBJ2-7
CDR3 DNA: TGCGCCAGCAGCTTGGACTCAATCTCCTACGAGCAGTACTTC
CDR3 protein: CASSLDSISYEQYF

V gene: TRBV6-5
D gene: TRBD2
clone size: NA
J gene: TRBJ2-2
CDR3 DNA: TGTGCCAGCAGTTACAGTTCTAGCGGGGGCGGGGAGCTGTTTTTT
CDR3 protein: CASSYSSSGGGELFF

V gene: TRBV16
D gene: NA
clone size: many
J gene: TRBJ1-2
CDR3 DNA: TGTGCCAGCAGCCAAACAGGGCTTTCGGATGGCTACACCTTC
CDR3 protein: CASSQTGLSDGYTF

V gene: TRBV29-1
D gene: NA
clone size: NA
J gene: TRBJ1-3
CDR3 DNA: TGCAGCGTTGACCCCGGGCCCTCTGGAAACACCATATATTTT
CDR3 protein: CSVDPGPSGNTIYF

V gene: TRBV30
D gene: NA
clone size: few
J gene: TRBJ2-1
CDR3 DNA: TGTGCCTGGAGTGTAGGTAGTGAGCAGTTCTTC
CDR3 protein: CAWSVGSEQFF

V gene: TRBV7-9
D gene: NA
clone size: NA
J gene: TRBJ1-1
CDR3 DNA: TGTGCCAGCAGTAGGGGGAACACTGAAGCTTTCTTT
CDR3 protein: CASSRGNTEAFF

V gene: TRBV30
D gene: NA
clone size: NA
J gene: TRBJ1-5
CDR3 DNA: TGTGCCTGGGCCCCCCAGGGACGCAATCAGCCCCAGCATTTT
CDR3 protein: CAWAPQGRNQPQHF

V gene: TRBV19
D gene: NA
clone size: NA
J gene: TRBJ1-1
CDR3 DNA: TGTGCCAGTAGTCCCGGTCCAGGGCGTGAAGCTTTCTTT
CDR3 protein: CASSPGPGREAFF

V gene: TRBV9
D gene: TRBD2
clone size: NA
J gene: TRBJ2-7
CDR3 DNA: TGTGCCAGCAGCGCCGGGACTAGCGGAACCTACGAGCAGTACTTC
CDR3 protein: CASSAGTSGTYEQYF

V gene: TRBV5-1
D gene: TRBD1
clone size: NA
J gene: TRBJ1-1
CDR3 DNA: TGCGCCAGCAGCTGGGGGACAGGGCTCGAAGCTTTCTTT
CDR3 protein: CASSWGTGLEAFF

V gene: TRBV5-6
D gene: NA
clone size: NA
J gene: TRBJ2-5
CDR3 DNA: TGTGCCAGCAGCTTGGGTACAGGGAGAGAGACCCAGTACTTC
CDR3 protein: CASSLGTGRETQYF

V gene: TRBV5-6
D gene: NA
clone size: NA
J gene: TRBJ1-2
CDR3 DNA: TGTGCCAGCAGCTTTGGAGGGGCTGTCTATGGCTACACCTTC
CDR3 protein: CASSFGGAVYGYTF

V gene: TRBV11-1
D gene: TRBD2
clone size: NA
J gene: TRBJ2-3
CDR3 DNA: TGTGCCAGCAGCGTCTGGGGACTAGCGGGAGGCGGTACAGATACGCAGTATTTT
CDR3 protein: CASSVWGLAGGGTDTQYF

V gene: TRBV30
D gene: NA
clone size: NA
J gene: TRBJ2-2
CDR3 DNA: TGTGCCTGGAGATTTGGGGACACCGGGGAGCTGTTTTTT
CDR3 protein: CAWRFGDTGELFF

V gene: TRBV9
D gene: NA
clone size: NA
J gene: TRBJ2-2
CDR3 DNA: TGTGCCAGCAGCGTAGGTGGGACTCAGAACACCGGGGAGCTGTTTTTT
CDR3 protein: CASSVGGTQNTGELFF

V gene: TRBV30
D gene: TRBD1
clone size: NA
J gene: TRBJ1-5
CDR3 DNA: TGTGCCTGGAGTGCCGGGACAGGGGAGCAGCCCCAGCATTTT
CDR3 protein: CAWSAGTGEQPQHF

V gene: TRBV7-6
D gene: NA
clone size: NA
J gene: TRBJ2-7
CDR3 DNA: TGTGCCAGCAGCGACCTGGGGGGCGAGCAGTACTTC
CDR3 protein: CASSDLGGEQYF

V gene: TRBV13
D gene: NA
clone size: NA
J gene: TRBJ1-1
CDR3 DNA: TGTGCCAGCAGCCTTACGCGGAAGGAAGCTTTCTTT
CDR3 protein: CASSLTRKEAFF

V gene: TRBV7-8
D gene: NA
clone size: NA
J gene: TRBJ2-2
CDR3 DNA: TGTGCCCTTCTATACGCGAACACCGGGGAGCTGTTTTTT
CDR3 protein: CALLYANTGELFF

V gene: TRBV5-1
D gene: NA
clone size: few
J gene: TRBJ2-1
CDR3 DNA: TGCGCCAGCAGTTGGCATCCCTCGTACAATGAGCAGTTCTTC
CDR3 protein: CASSWHPSYNEQFF

V gene: TRBV6-1
D gene: TRBD2
clone size: NA
J gene: TRBJ2-1
CDR3 DNA: TGCGGAGCGGGAGTTAAAATCAATGAGCAGTTCTTC
CDR3 protein: CGAGVKINEQFF

V gene: TRBV28
D gene: TRBD2
clone size: few
J gene: TRBJ2-3
CDR3 DNA: TGTGCCAGCAGTTTGTCTACTAGCGGGAGGGTCACAGATACGCAGTATTTT
CDR3 protein: CASSLSTSGRVTDTQYF

V gene: TRBV30
D gene: NA
clone size: NA
J gene: TRBJ2-1
CDR3 DNA: TGTGCCTGGACTAGCGTATACAATGAGCAGTTCTTC
CDR3 protein: CAWTSVYNEQFF

V gene: TRBV4-1
D gene: TRBD1
clone size: NA
J gene: TRBJ2-7
CDR3 DNA: TGCGCCAGCAGCACAAGGACAGGCCGCTACGAGCAGTACTTC
CDR3 protein: CASSTRTGRYEQYF

V gene: TRBV11-2
D gene: NA
clone size: NA
J gene: TRBJ1-1
CDR3 DNA: TGTGCCAGCGGGGATACTGAAGCTTTCTTT
CDR3 protein: CASGDTEAFF

V gene: TRBV5-6
D gene: NA
clone size: NA
J gene: TRBJ2-3
CDR3 DNA: TGTGCCAGCAGCCCCCCCGCCCGCACAGATACGCAGTATTTT
CDR3 protein: CASSPPARTDTQYF

V gene: TRBV4-1
D gene: NA
clone size: NA
J gene: TRBJ2-6
CDR3 DNA: TGCGCCAGCAGCCAAGTTGAACAGGGCGTACACTCTGGGGCCAACGTCCTGACTTTC
CDR3 protein: CASSQVEQGVHSGANVLTF

V gene: TRBV30
D gene: TRBD1
clone size: few
J gene: TRBJ2-7
CDR3 DNA: TGTGCCTGGAGTTTCCCGGGACAGGGGGACGAGCAGTACTTC
CDR3 protein: CAWSFPGQGDEQYF

V gene: TRBV7-2
D gene: NA
clone size: few
J gene: TRBJ2-3
CDR3 DNA: TGTGCCAGCAGCTTAGGGTTGACTAGGGTCAAAGATACGCAGTATTTT
CDR3 protein: CASSLGLTRVKDTQYF

V gene: TRBV7-9
D gene: TRBD2
clone size: once
J gene: TRBJ2-7
CDR3 DNA: TGTGCCAGCAGCTTAGTGGCTAGCGGGAGGTCCTCTTCCTACGAGCAGTACTTC
CDR3 protein: CASSLVASGRSSSYEQYF

V gene: TRBV14
D gene: NA
clone size: few
J gene: TRBJ1-1
CDR3 DNA: TGTGCCAGCAGCCCCGTTCCCGGGACACCTTGGGGAACTGAAGCTTTCTTT
CDR3 protein: CASSPVPGTPWGTEAFF

V gene: TRBV4-2
D gene: TRBD2
clone size: NA
J gene: TRBJ2-7
CDR3 DNA: TGTGCCAGCAGCCAAGGGGGACTAGCGGGAGACTACGAGCAGTACTTC
CDR3 protein: CASSQGGLAGDYEQYF

V gene: TRBV27
D gene: NA
clone size: few
J gene: TRBJ2-7
CDR3 DNA: TGTGCCAGCAGTTTTCGGGACGGCCAAAACGAGCAGTACTTC
CDR3 protein: CASSFRDGQNEQYF

V gene: TRBV9
D gene: TRBD1
clone size: few
J gene: TRBJ2-7
CDR3 DNA: TGTGCCAGCAGCGAATCGACAGGGGTACACGAGCAGTACTTC
CDR3 protein: CASSESTGVHEQYF

V gene: TRBV27
D gene: NA
clone size: NA
J gene: TRBJ2-4
CDR3 DNA: TGTGCCAGTCGACAGACCTTTAACATTCAGTACTTC
CDR3 protein: CASRQTFNIQYF

V gene: TRBV7-9
D gene: NA
clone size: few
J gene: TRBJ2-3
CDR3 DNA: TGTGCCAGCACAGGAGGTGTCACAGATACGCAGTATTTT
CDR3 protein: CASTGGVTDTQYF